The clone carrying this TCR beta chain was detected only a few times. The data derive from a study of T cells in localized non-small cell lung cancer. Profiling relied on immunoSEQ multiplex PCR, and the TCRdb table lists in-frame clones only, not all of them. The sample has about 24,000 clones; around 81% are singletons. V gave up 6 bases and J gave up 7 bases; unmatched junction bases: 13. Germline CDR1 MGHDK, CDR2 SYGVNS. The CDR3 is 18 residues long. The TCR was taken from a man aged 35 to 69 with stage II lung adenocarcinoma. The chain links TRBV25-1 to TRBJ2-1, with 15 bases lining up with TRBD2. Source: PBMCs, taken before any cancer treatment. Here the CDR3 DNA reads TGTGCCAGCAGCGATACTACCGCCGGGACTAGCGGGAGGAATGAGCAGTTCTTC. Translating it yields CASSDTTAGTSGRNEQFF.